The source of this T cell receptor (beta chain) is a study of cytomegalovirus exposure and HLA in healthy donors. The overall study: Roughly 85 million unique TCRs from HLA-typed donors made up an early data release.

A note on this clone: Its antigen remains unidentified.

Among the donors, all were healthy bone marrow donors. Germline V gene lookup returns CDR1 SNHLY and CDR2 FYNNEI. This CDR3 spans 13 amino acids. V was clipped by 7 bases and J by 0 bases, with 9 bases between them. Findings and limits, study-wide: TCR beta V- and J-gene trimming was later associated with a missense DCLRE1C variant.

The PCR made use of 60 Vbeta and 13 Jbeta primers. Data came from immunoSEQ multiplex PCR; TCRdb stores just in-frame clones and leaves some out. The top ten clones hold 13% to 15% of a sample with about 140,000 clones, 73% of them seen once. Sequenced sample: PBMCs. This receptor was taken from a human donor in good health. The chain has TRBV2 and TRBJ1-1, with D possibly being TRBD1 (5 bases). CDR3 sequence reads: CASKDIMNTEAFF. The CDR3 DNA is TGTGCCAGCAAGGACATCATGAACACTGAAGCTTTCTTT.